The 18 T cell receptor beta chains given below trace back to one sample, sequenced in a study of blood T cell repertoires in COVID-19. Sequencing used immunoSEQ multiplex PCR; TCRdb keeps in-frame clones, though not all of them. The table includes around 160,000 clones, roughly 86% detected once. Sequenced sample: peripheral blood. These receptors were taken from a young man with acute or convalescent COVID-19.

The chain is built from TRBV5-1 and TRBJ1-6, with 7 bases fitting TRBD1. The length of the CDR3 is 16 residues. CDR1 is SGHRS, CDR2 YFSETQ, per germline. The V segment lost 3 bases and the J segment 5 bases; nucleotides outside the gene matches: 8. The CDR3 sequence: CASSWQGVRNNSPLHF. The CDR3 region has the DNA TGCGCCAGCAGCTGGCAGGGGGTGAGAAATAATTCACCCCTCCACTTT.

This chain joins TRBV6-5 and TRBJ1-2; TRBD1 aligns across 8 bases. The CDR3 is 13 residues long. CDR1 and CDR2 (germline): MNHEY, SVGAGI. Trimming took 6 bases from V and 8 from J; bases not matched to a gene: 8. The CDR3 protein is CASSRDRRSGYTF. In nucleotides, the CDR3 is TGTGCCAGCAGCAGGGACAGGAGATCAGGCTACACCTTC.

The gene calls are TRBV4-1 and TRBJ2-1, with 10 bases fitting TRBD2. CDR1 is MGHRA, CDR2 YSYEKL, per germline. This CDR3 has 16 amino acids. Unmatched junction bases numbered 9, after V lost 1 base and J lost 9 bases. This CDR3 is CASSQGAGGRRSEQFF. As DNA, the CDR3 is TGCGCCAGCAGCCAAGGAGCGGGGGGGCGTAGAAGTGAGCAGTTCTTC.

The chain employs TRBV5-4 and TRBJ1-4, with 8 bases aligning to TRBD1. With 3 bases clipped from V and 11 bases from J, the junction kept 12 bases outside the gene matches. Per germline, CDR1 SGHNT and CDR2 YYREEE (reference sequence). This CDR3 contains 15 residues. The CDR3 DNA follows: TGTGCCAGCAGCTCGACAGGGGACCCACCGGGGAAACTGTTTTTT. Protein product: CASSSTGDPPGKLFF.

The chain couples TRBV19 to TRBJ2-7; 10 bases line up with TRBD1. Per the germline V gene, CDR1 is LNHDA and CDR2 is SQIVND (reference sequence). The CDR3 totals 15 residues. V gave up 6 bases and J gave up 3 bases; unmatched junction bases: 8. The CDR3 DNA reads as TGTGCCAGTAGCCCGGGACAGGGGAACCTCTACGAGCAGTACTTC. It translates to CASSPGQGNLYEQYF. The entire variable domain, with the rest obtained from reference TRBV19 and TRBJ2-7, is as follows: DGGITQSPKYLFRKEGQNVTLSCEQNLNHDAMYWYRQDPGQGLRLIYYSQIVNDFQKGDIAEGYSVSREKKESFPLTVTSAQKNPTAFYLCASSPGQGNLYEQYFGPGTRLTVT.

This chain links TRBV27 with TRBJ1-1; D remains unclear. This CDR3 region has 13 residues. The germline gives CDR1 MNHEY, CDR2 SMNVEV (reference sequence). Trimming took off 2 bases at V and 0 bases at J, with 4 bases between the two ends. The CDR3 DNA sequence: TGTGCCAGCAGTTTAGGGCTGAACACTGAAGCTTTCTTT. This codes for CASSLGLNTEAFF.

This clone was detected once. This CDR3 reads CASSVGVVADHEQFF. CDR3 in DNA: TGTGCCAGCAGCGTGGGCGTGGTAGCGGACCATGAGCAGTTCTTC. The V call is TRBV9, the J call TRBJ2-1; possibly TRBD2 for D (6 bases). The CDR3 extends over 15 amino acids. V shed 2 bases and J shed 8 bases, with 17 bases lying between them. Per the germline V gene, CDR1 is SGDLS and CDR2 is YYNGEE.

The genes are TRBV4-1 and TRBJ1-2; TRBD1 is a possible D gene (6 bases). Between the trimmed V and J ends, which lost 0 bases and 6 bases, there was a span of 23 bases. This CDR3 contains 18 residues. CDR1 is MGHRA, CDR2 YSYEKL, per germline. The CDR3 protein is CASSQDRGARASLDGYTF. CDR3 bases: TGCGCCAGCAGCCAAGATCGGGGGGCCAGGGCTTCACTCGATGGCTACACCTTC.

The CDR3 region is CASSQGQYSNTIYF. The CDR3 DNA sequence: TGCGCCAGCAGCCAGGGACAGTATAGTAACACCATATATTTT. The V gene is TRBV5-1, the J gene TRBJ1-3, with TRBD1 matching 7 bases. With 4 bases clipped from V and 7 bases from J, the junction kept 8 bases outside the gene matches. The CDR3 loop spans 14 amino acids. The germline V gene has CDR1 SGHRS and CDR2 YFSETQ.

The chain recombines TRBV6-5 with TRBJ1-1; D perhaps matches TRBD1 (6 bases). Deletions cut 10 bases from V and 7 bases from J, with 19 bases between. The CDR3 has 13 amino acids. Germline CDR1 and CDR2: MNHEY and SVGAGI. This chain's CDR3 is CATRGGFFDEAFF. The DNA for the CDR3 is TGTGCCACGAGGGGGGGGTTTTTTGATGAAGCTTTCTTT.

The rearrangement uses TRBV6-5 and TRBJ1-1; D gene uncertain. V was trimmed by 5 bases and J by 1 base, leaving 14 bases between them. The CDR3 covers 15 residues. CDR1 is MNHEY and CDR2 is SVGAGI in the germline V gene. The CDR3 here is CASSPVGGGNTEAFF. The CDR3 bases are TGTGCCAGCAGTCCCGTGGGAGGCGGGAACACTGAAGCTTTCTTT.

The chain couples TRBV6-1 to TRBJ2-7; TRBD1 might be the D (5 bases). V shed 3 bases and J shed 6 bases, with 12 bases lying between them. Germline V gene lookup returns CDR1 MNHNS and CDR2 SASEGT. The CDR3 is 13 residues long. The CDR3: CASSDTDRGEQYF. CDR3 nucleotide sequence: TGTGCCAGCAGTGATACCGATAGGGGCGAGCAGTACTTC.

The CDR3 sequence is CASSPRQGTVSMETQYF. The CDR3 DNA reads TGTGCCAGTAGTCCAAGACAGGGGACAGTGTCTATGGAGACCCAGTACTTC. This rearrangement joins TRBV19 to TRBJ2-5; TRBD1 agrees at 8 bases. CDR1 and CDR2 (germline): LNHDA, SQIVND (reference sequence). J gave up 5 bases and V 5 bases, and 16 bases lay outside the gene matches. The CDR3 extends over 17 amino acids.

This clone was detected a few times. The rearrangement uses TRBV6-6 and TRBJ1-2; D gene uncertain. The ends were cut back, 1 base at V and 8 bases at J, with 20 bases in the middle. The CDR3 length is 16 residues. Looked up from germline, CDR1 is MNHNY and CDR2 is SVGAGI (reference sequence). The CDR3 is CASSYFLSNRGGGYTF. The DNA for the CDR3 is TGTGCCAGCAGTTACTTCTTGTCGAATAGAGGAGGCGGCTACACCTTC.

The rearrangement links TRBV9 to TRBJ1-3, with TRBD1 matching 7 bases. The ends lost 5 bases at V and 1 base at J; junction bases unmatched: 3. The CDR3 has 14 amino acids. Germline V gene sequence: CDR1 SGDLS, CDR2 YYNGEE. The CDR3 region has the DNA TGTGCCAGCAGAGCGACAGGGTCTGGAAACACCATATATTTT. Amino acids: CASRATGSGNTIYF.

This chain connects TRBV3-1 (or the pseudogene TRBV3-2) to TRBJ2-1; 13 bases are shared with TRBD2. The V gene's germline CDR1 is LGHDT and CDR2 YNNKEL (reference sequence). V was clipped by 3 bases and J by 1 base; unmatched bases: 12. The CDR3 extends over 20 amino acids. The CDR3 region has the DNA TGTGCCAGCAGCCAGGGACTAGCGGGGCTTCTCCGTTTATCCTACAATGAGCAGTTCTTC. This gives the protein CASSQGLAGLLRLSYNEQFF.

CDR3 loop: CASSLVQASTDTQYF. The CDR3 DNA reads TGTGCCAGCAGCTTAGTACAGGCTAGCACAGATACGCAGTATTTT. The rearrangement uses TRBV13 and TRBJ2-3; TRBD1 is a possible D gene (5 bases). With 1 base removed from V and 0 bases from J, the gap between germline ends came to 8 bases. Germline assignment: CDR1 PRHDT and CDR2 FYEKMQ (reference sequence). The CDR3 is 15 amino acids.

The chain employs TRBV5-5 and TRBJ2-3; 9 bases match TRBD2. Germline V gives CDR1 SGHKS, CDR2 YYEKEE (reference sequence). Unmatched junction bases numbered 4, after V lost 4 bases and J lost 1 base. The CDR3 totals 15 residues. This CDR3 reads CASSPTSGRTDTQYF. CDR3 in DNA: TGTGCCAGCAGCCCCACTAGCGGGCGCACAGATACGCAGTATTTT.